This T cell receptor (beta chain) appears in the sequencing data of a study of T cell responses to AZD1222 COVID-19 vaccine. Whole-study findings and limits: The donor group comprised mostly white British people and more females; the analysis possibly underestimated clonal diversity. Compared with day 0, the breadth and depth of the Spike-specific TCR repertoire rose significantly after two doses of AZD1222. Regions 160-218 and 743-854 dominated among vaccine-associated CD4 TCRs spanning spike.

The assay was immunoSEQ multiplex PCR, and TCRdb's table has in-frame clones only and misses some. The profile shows 200,000 or so clones, 80% to 90% of them singletons. On this clone: Its matching antigen is unknown.

The CDR3 covers 16 residues. Trimming at V came to 5 bases and at J to 2 bases, leaving 9 bases not matched to a gene. Germline assignment: CDR1 PRHDT and CDR2 FYEKMQ (reference sequence). The chain employs TRBV13 and TRBJ2-4; 7 nucleotides agree with TRBD2. Specimen: peripheral blood, collected on day 0 of MenACWY control vaccination. This clonotype originated in an adult in good health. CDR3 residues: CASSQTILATKNIQYF. In DNA form, the CDR3 reads TGTGCCAGCAGCCAAACCATACTAGCGACCAAAAACATTCAGTACTTC.